The 29 T cell receptor beta chains presented below share a single source sample, sequenced in a study of Tregs in tolerant kidney transplant recipients. Method: immunoSEQ multiplex PCR; TCRdb's copy keeps in-frame clones and lacks some. This sample's table has about 52,000 clones. This specimen consisted of CD4+ T cells from blood, obtained before the transplant. These TCRs come from a human donor who received a combined kidney and bone marrow transplant.

On this clone: The sequenced fragment ends 3 residues before the CDR3 boundary, so the rest is inferred from the germline J gene. V usage is TRBV19 and J usage is TRBJ1-2; D is possibly TRBD1 (5 bases). The V gene's germline CDR1 is LNHDA and CDR2 SQIVND (reference sequence). This CDR3 is 12 amino acids long. Trimming took 5 bases from V and 5 from J, leaving 9 bases between them. Partial CDR3 DNA: TGTGCCAGTAGTGCGGGACTGTATGGC. It yields the protein CASSAGLYG. The complete CDR3 reads CASSAGLYGYTF. Filled out from reference TRBV19 and TRBJ1-2, the complete variable domain reads DGGITQSPKYLFRKEGQNVTLSCEQNLNHDAMYWYRQDPGQGLRLIYYSQIVNDFQKGDIAEGYSVSREKKESFPLTVTSAQKNPTAFYLCASSAGLYGYTFGSGTRLTVV.

Of note for this clone: The read gets to within 3 residues of the CDR3 end, and the germline J gene fills in the rest. The rearrangement links TRBV5-6 to TRBJ1-3, with D unclear. This CDR3 contains 14 residues. Germline CDR1 and CDR2: SGHDT and YYEEEE. Between the trimmed V and J ends, which lost 2 bases and 2 bases, there was a span of 8 bases. CDR3 protein: CASSLGRAGNTIYF. CDR3 bases read: TGTGCCAGCAGCTTAGGAAGGGCTGGAAACACC.

Of note for this clone: The CDR3 end is not reached by the read, which stops 3 residues before it; the germline J gene fills it in. The chain employs TRBV29-1 and TRBJ2-3; 7 nucleotides align to TRBD1. J gave up 1 base and V 7 bases, and 11 bases lay outside the gene matches. CDR1 SQVTM and CDR2 ANQGSEA come from the germline V gene. The CDR3 length is 15 residues. The CDR3 bases that were read are TGCAGCGCCCTCGGCTTCCAGGGGGGCACAGATACG. Protein sequence: CSALGFQGGTDT. The full CDR3 reads CSALGFQGGTDTQYF.

A remark on this clone: The read terminates 3 residues before the CDR3 end, so the remaining end is supplied by the germline J gene. The J gene is TRBJ2-7, the V gene TRBV20-1; 15 bases are a match to TRBD2. The J segment lost 2 bases and the V segment lost 3 bases, leaving 5 bases of the junction unmatched. Per the germline V gene, CDR1 is DFQATT and CDR2 is SNEGSKA (reference sequence). CDR3 length equals 16 residues. The CDR3 is CSARRGLAGGAYEQYF. The DNA read from the CDR3 is TGCAGTGCTAGGAGGGGACTAGCGGGGGGTGCCTACGAG.

As for this clone: Sequencing ends 3 residues short of the CDR3 end; the germline J gene provides the rest. The rearrangement links TRBV2 to TRBJ2-7; D is perhaps TRBD1 (6 bases). V was shortened by 7 bases and J by 2 bases, with 21 bases between the two germline ends. Germline CDR1 SNHLY, CDR2 FYNNEI. The CDR3 has 16 amino acids. This CDR3 is CASTPTGQKSTYEQYF. CDR3 bases read: TGTGCCAGCACCCCAACCGGACAGAAATCTACCTACGAG.

Partial CDR3 DNA: TGCGCCAGCAGCCCGGGACAGGGGGAGATGAACACTGAA. Translation gives CASSPGQGEMNTE. The full CDR3 sequence reads CASSPGQGEMNTEAFF. This rearrangement joins TRBV5-1 to TRBJ1-1, with 11 bases aligning to TRBD1. The read finishes 3 residues shy of the CDR3 end, and the germline J gene is used to complete it. V gave up 4 bases and J gave up 0 bases; unmatched junction bases: 5. This CDR3 has 16 amino acids. In germline, CDR1 is SGHRS, CDR2 YFSETQ.

With respect to this clone: The read comes to an end 3 residues before the CDR3 does, leaving the germline J gene to fill in the end. This rearrangement joins TRBV2 to TRBJ1-5, with 7 bases matching TRBD1. Germline V gene sequence: CDR1 SNHLY, CDR2 FYNNEI. The CDR3 length is 15 residues. The junction had 5 bases not matched to a gene; V was cut back by 6 bases and J by 0 bases. The CDR3 bases that were read are TGTGCCAGCAGATACAGGGGAGGTAGCAATCAGCCC. Translation gives CASRYRGGSNQP. The full CDR3 sequence reads CASRYRGGSNQPQHF. The full variable domain, rest sourced from reference TRBV2 and TRBJ1-5, is EPEVTQTPSHQVTQMGQEVILRCVPISNHLYFYWYRQILGQKVEFLVSFYNNEISEKSEIFDDQFSVERPDGSNFTLKIRSTKLEDSAMYFCASRYRGGSNQPQHFGDGTRLSIL.

To note about this clone: The CDR3 is cut off 3 residues early in the read; its end comes from the germline J gene. This chain connects TRBV7-2 to TRBJ2-2; D possibly corresponds to TRBD1 (6 bases). Per germline, CDR1 SGHTA and CDR2 FQGNSA. This CDR3 contains 12 residues. The CDR3 here is CASSLRQDRLFF. The CDR3 DNA, read in part, is TGTGCCAGCAGCCTCAGACAGGATCGG.

Points on this clone: The read halts 3 residues ahead of the CDR3 end, with the missing end drawn from the germline J gene. This rearrangement joins TRBV5-1 to TRBJ1-1, with 7 bases fitting TRBD1. Germline CDR1 is SGHRS and CDR2 is YFSETQ. Losses at the gene ends were 4 bases for V and 1 base for J; bases not matched to a gene: 4. The CDR3 runs 14 residues. CDR3 bases read: TGCGCCAGCAGCGGGCAGGGGGGGAACACTGAA. Protein sequence: CASSGQGGNTE. The CDR3 in its entirety is CASSGQGGNTEAFF. Supplemented by reference TRBV5-1 and TRBJ1-1, the full variable domain reads KAGVTQTPRYLIKTRGQQVTLSCSPISGHRSVSWYQQTPGQGLQFLFEYFSETQRNKGNFPGRFSGRQFSNSRSEMNVSTLELGDSALYLCASSGQGGNTEAFFGQGTRLTVV.

About this clone: The read ends 3 residues early relative to the CDR3; the germline J gene fills the gap. The chain employs TRBV2 and TRBJ1-6, with D possibly TRBD1 on 6 matching bases. With 7 bases removed from V and 5 bases from J, the gap between germline ends came to 21 bases. The CDR3 totals 17 residues. The germline CDR1 and CDR2 sequences are SNHLY and FYNNEI. CDR3 region: CASTAFLGAGNNSPLHF. The sequenced CDR3 bases are TGTGCCAGCACCGCCTTCCTGGGGGCGGGTAATAATTCACCC.

In regard to this clone: The read ends 3 residues early relative to the CDR3; the germline J gene fills the gap. The rearrangement joins TRBV7-2 to TRBJ2-5; D not resolved. This CDR3 region has 13 residues. Germline CDR1 reads SGHTA; CDR2 reads FQGNSA. Trimming stripped 5 bases from V and 5 bases from J, with 12 bases between. CDR3 region: CASSDQIGETQYF. The covered CDR3 bases are TGTGCCAGCAGCGACCAAATAGGGGAGACC. Combining the CDR3 with reference TRBV7-2 and TRBJ2-5 gives the whole variable domain GAGVSQSPSNKVTEKGKDVELRCDPISGHTALYWYRQSLGQGLEFLIYFQGNSAPDKSGLPSDRFSAERTGGSVSTLTIQRTQQEDSAVYLCASSDQIGETQYFGPGTRLLVL.

Concerning this clone itself: The CDR3 extends 3 residues past the end of the read, so its final part is completed from the germline J gene. The chain uses TRBV7-9 and TRBJ2-3; D possibly corresponds to TRBD1 (6 bases). The CDR3 has 14 residues. Germline V gene sequence: CDR1 SEHNR, CDR2 FQNEAQ (reference sequence). The V and J ends lost 6 bases and 6 bases respectively, with 16 bases between them. The CDR3 protein is CASRPRGGMDTQYF. Incomplete CDR3 DNA: TGTGCCAGCAGACCCAGGGGCGGTATGGATACG.

As for this clone: The read ends 3 residues shy of where the CDR3 ends; the end is completed using the germline J gene. This sequence joins TRBV16 and TRBJ1-2, with 7 bases identical to TRBD1. CDR1 and CDR2 from the germline V gene are KGHSY and FQNENV. The ends lost 4 bases at V and 6 bases at J; junction bases unmatched: 5. This CDR3 region has 13 residues. Partial CDR3 DNA: TGTGCCAGCAGCCCCGACAGGGATGATGGC. Translating gives CASSPDRDDG. The complete CDR3 reads CASSPDRDDGYTF. The whole variable domain, remainder taken from reference TRBV16 and TRBJ1-2, is GEEVAQTPKHLVRGEGQKAKLYCAPIKGHSYVFWYQQVLKNEFKFLISFQNENVFDETGMPKERFSAKCLPNSPCSLEIQATKLEDSAVYFCASSPDRDDGYTFGSGTRLTVV.

On this clone itself: The CDR3 end is not reached by the read, which stops 3 residues before it; the germline J gene fills it in. The genes are TRBV7-9 and TRBJ2-3; TRBD1 matches 7 bases. Losses at the gene ends were 7 bases for V and 4 bases for J; bases not matched to a gene: 11. Germline-derived CDR1 and CDR2 are SEHNR and FQNEAQ (reference sequence). CDR3 length: 15 residues. Partial CDR3 DNA: TGTGCCAGCAACCCAGTGGGGACAGAGCCAGATACG. Translating gives CASNPVGTEPDT. Given in full, the CDR3 is CASNPVGTEPDTQYF.

On this clone itself: The missing CDR3 end, 3 residues past where the read stops, is filled in from the germline J gene. The chain joins TRBV19 to TRBJ1-5; the match to TRBD1 covers 8 bases. The CDR3 loop spans 15 amino acids. Germline lookup yields CDR1 LNHDA and CDR2 SQIVND (reference sequence). Unmatched junction bases numbered 2, after V lost 4 bases and J lost 0 bases. Partial CDR3 DNA: TGTGCCAGTAGTAGGGACAGGAATAGCAATCAGCCC. Residues: CASSRDRNSNQP. The full CDR3 reads CASSRDRNSNQPQHF.

In regard to this clone: The sequenced fragment ends 3 residues before the CDR3 boundary, so the rest is inferred from the germline J gene. The J gene is TRBJ2-1, the V gene TRBV20-1; a weak D match, TRBD2 (5 bases). V was shortened by 5 bases and J by 8 bases, with 10 bases between the two germline ends. CDR3 size: 11 residues. Germline loops: CDR1 DFQATT, CDR2 SNEGSKA (reference sequence). The CDR3 reads CSALDGDEQFF. The CDR3 DNA, read in part, is TGCAGTGCTCTGGACGGGGATGAG.

As for this clone: Coverage ceases 3 residues before the CDR3 finishes, and the germline J gene fills in the end. The rearrangement uses TRBV6-2 or TRBV6-3 and TRBJ2-3; D unresolved. Germline loops: CDR1 MNHEY, CDR2 SVGEGT. There are 17 residues in the CDR3. V was shortened by 6 bases and J by 0 bases, with 19 bases between the two germline ends. This CDR3 reads CASRPVLHLTSTDTQYF. CDR3 DNA (partial): TGTGCCAGCAGGCCGGTTCTTCACCTTACTAGCACAGATACG.

In the case of this clone: The DNA ends 3 residues before the CDR3 does, and the rest of the CDR3 is filled in from the germline J gene. This chain links TRBV7-2 with TRBJ1-1, with D unresolved. Looked up from germline, CDR1 is SGHTA and CDR2 is FQGNSA. The CDR3 loop spans 13 amino acids. V shed 2 bases and J shed 1 base, with 5 bases lying between them. Incomplete CDR3 DNA: TGTGCCAGCAGCTTACACTCGAACACTGAA. Protein product: CASSLHSNTE. The whole CDR3 protein reads CASSLHSNTEAFF.

About this clone: Read sequence stops 3 residues before the CDR3 end, and the germline J gene provides the missing end. The chain couples TRBV5-1 to TRBJ1-1; the match to TRBD1 covers 7 bases. Trimming removed 0 bases from V and 2 bases from J; junction bases left unmatched: 7. The germline gives CDR1 SGHRS, CDR2 YFSETQ. The CDR3 is 16 amino acids. The sequenced CDR3 bases are TGCGCCAGCAGCTTGGAGGGGGCCGGCACTAACACTGAA. This codes for CASSLEGAGTNTE. The CDR3 in its entirety is CASSLEGAGTNTEAFF.

About this clone itself: The CDR3 end is not reached by the read, which stops 3 residues before it; the germline J gene fills it in. The chain carries TRBV19 and TRBJ1-5; TRBD1 matches at 8 bases. The CDR3 sequence is 16 residues long. From germline, CDR1 is LNHDA and CDR2 SQIVND (reference sequence). Trimming at V came to 5 bases and at J to 7 bases, leaving 13 bases not matched to a gene. CDR3 DNA, as far as it was read: TGTGCCAGTAGTCCCCACAGGGGGGGAGGGGACCAGCCC. This codes for CASSPHRGGGDQP. The whole CDR3 sequence reads CASSPHRGGGDQPQHF.

For this clone: The CDR3 end is not reached by the read, which stops 3 residues before it; the germline J gene fills it in. This sequence joins TRBV12-5 and TRBJ2-5, with TRBD1 matching 7 bases. This CDR3 contains 17 residues. Germline CDR1 is LGHNT and CDR2 is FRNRAP. V was clipped by 0 bases and J by 5 bases; unmatched bases: 12. The CDR3 reads CASGLVNKAGGGETQYF. The CDR3 bases that were read are TGTGCTAGTGGTTTGGTCAATAAGGCAGGGGGTGGGGAGACC.

The CDR3 sequence is CSARRDSSGNTIYF. Incomplete CDR3 DNA: TGCAGTGCTAGGAGGGACAGCTCTGGAAACACC. The chain couples TRBV20-1 to TRBJ1-3, with 7 bases aligning to TRBD1. The read comes to an end 3 residues before the CDR3 does, leaving the germline J gene to fill in the end. V was pared by 3 bases and J by 0 bases, with 2 bases of the junction left unmatched. There are 14 residues in the CDR3. The germline V gene encodes CDR1 DFQATT and CDR2 SNEGSKA (reference sequence).

Remarks on this clone: The read ends 3 residues shy of where the CDR3 ends; the end is completed using the germline J gene. The V gene is TRBV7-7, the J gene TRBJ2-3; 8 nucleotides line up with TRBD2. The CDR3 loop spans 13 amino acids. V lost 6 bases, J lost 5 bases, and 4 bases stayed unmatched. Germline loops: CDR1 SSHAT, CDR2 FNYEAQ (reference sequence). The part of the CDR3 DNA that was read is TGTGCCAGCAGTCCCGGGGGGGGAGATACG. Translated: CASSPGGGDT. The entire CDR3 is CASSPGGGDTQYF.

Comment on this clone: The read comes to an end 3 residues before the CDR3 does, leaving the germline J gene to fill in the end. The rearrangement uses TRBV18 and TRBJ2-7; 11 positions agree with TRBD1. The CDR3 covers 14 residues. CDR1 is KGHSH and CDR2 is LQKENI in the germline V gene. V lost 5 bases to trimming and J lost 6 bases; unmatched junction nucleotides: 6. The sequenced CDR3 bases are TGTGCCAGCTCAGACAGGACAGGGGGCGGCGAG. Amino acid sequence: CASSDRTGGGE. The CDR3 in its entirety is CASSDRTGGGEQYF.

To note about this clone: Read sequence stops 3 residues before the CDR3 end, and the germline J gene provides the missing end. The V gene is TRBV13, the J gene TRBJ2-3; the D is unclear. Trimming took 3 bases from V and 6 from J, leaving 13 bases between them. Germline V gives CDR1 PRHDT, CDR2 FYEKMQ (reference sequence). This CDR3 has 14 residues. This CDR3 reads CASSLRHGSDTQYF. The CDR3 bases that were read are TGTGCCAGCAGCTTGAGGCATGGTTCGGATACG.

As concerns this clone: The CDR3 end is not reached by the read, which stops 3 residues before it; the germline J gene fills it in. V is TRBV7-9 and J is TRBJ2-2; D gene unclear. The germline V gene has CDR1 SEHNR and CDR2 FQNEAQ (reference sequence). The CDR3 is 13 residues long. Trimming took off 5 bases at V and 7 bases at J, with 11 bases between the two ends. The CDR3 sequence is CASSPLPGGELFF. The part of the CDR3 DNA that was read is TGTGCCAGCAGCCCCCTGCCCGGCGGGGAG. The full variable domain, its missing parts supplied by reference TRBV7-9 and TRBJ2-2, is DTGVSQNPRHKITKRGQNVTFRCDPISEHNRLYWYRQTLGQGPEFLTYFQNEAQLEKSRLLSDRFSAERPKGSFSTLEIQRTEQGDSAMYLCASSPLPGGELFFGEGSRLTVL.

With regard to this clone: The CDR3 extends 3 residues past the end of the read, so its final part is completed from the germline J gene. The chain links TRBV6-2 or TRBV6-3 to TRBJ2-5, with 7 bases aligning to TRBD2. V was clipped by 7 bases and J by 2 bases; unmatched bases: 13. CDR3 length equals 16 residues. Looked up from germline, CDR1 is MNHEY and CDR2 is SVGEGT. The DNA read from the CDR3 is TGTGCCAGCACCGACGGGAGGACACATGCTCAAGAGACC. Encoded protein: CASTDGRTHAQET. The whole CDR3 protein is CASTDGRTHAQETQYF.

Note on this clone: Read data end 3 residues before the CDR3 end; the end is taken from the germline J gene. The rearrangement uses TRBV2 and TRBJ2-3; D possibly corresponds to TRBD1 (5 bases). This CDR3 has 13 residues. Trimming left V 6 bases short and J 4 bases short, with 11 bases between. Germline-derived CDR1 and CDR2 are SNHLY and FYNNEI. CDR3 sequence: CASRLTGADTQYF. The sequenced part of the CDR3 DNA is TGTGCCAGCAGGTTAACAGGCGCAGATACG.

With respect to this clone: The read stops 3 residues short of the end of the CDR3; the missing end is completed from the germline J gene. V is TRBV7-2 and J is TRBJ1-1, with no clear D. The germline V gene has CDR1 SGHTA and CDR2 FQGNSA. With 1 base removed from V and 1 base from J, the gap between germline ends came to 10 bases. The CDR3 runs to 15 residues. The CDR3 sequence: CASSLGMTPNTEAFF. The CDR3 DNA, read in part, is TGTGCCAGCAGCTTAGGAATGACACCGAACACTGAA. The full variable domain, its missing parts supplied by reference TRBV7-2 and TRBJ1-1, is GAGVSQSPSNKVTEKGKDVELRCDPISGHTALYWYRQSLGQGLEFLIYFQGNSAPDKSGLPSDRFSAERTGGSVSTLTIQRTQQEDSAVYLCASSLGMTPNTEAFFGQGTRLTVV.